This record covers a single T cell receptor (beta chain). Its antigen remains unknown. The data were taken from a study of T-cell memory formation after mild COVID-19. General observations from the study: Later expanders leaned CD4+, whereas day 15 to 85 contracting clones were balanced CD4/CD8.

CDR1 and CDR2 from the germline V gene are SGHRS and YFSETQ. This CDR3 has 18 residues. With V trimmed by 4 bases and J by 2 bases, 10 bases remained unmatched. Constant-segment primers and 5'RACE yielded cDNA libraries for TCR alpha and TCR beta, each carrying sample barcodes and UMIs. TCRdb called the 5' RACE reads again in MiXCR, with one record for every CDR3 protein. The sample shows approximately 500,000 distinct CDR3 sequences, roughly 25% of them seen only once. The genes are TRBV5-1 and TRBJ2-1, with 12 nucleotides matching TRBD2. This TCR was sampled from an adult woman who had mild COVID-19 (a few samples of this study predate the infection). Cell type and time point are not known. The specimen sequenced was PBMCs or a T cell subset sorted from them (not recorded which). In nucleotides, the CDR3 is TGCGCCAGCAGCCCGCCCACTAGCGGGGGGCTCCCCTACAATGAGCAGTTCTTC. Amino acid sequence: CASSPPTSGGLPYNEQFF.